Listed below are T cell receptor beta chains from one sample, sequenced in a study of T cells in Graves' hyperthyroidism and ophthalmopathy. Via MiXCR, TCRdb re-called the multiplex PCR reads, giving one row per CDR3 protein. The sample consists of 550,000 to 650,000 distinct CDR3 sequences, approximately 15% of them appearing once. Sequenced material: blood. The source of these receptors is a woman in her 30s with Graves' hyperthyroidism that later progressed to Graves' ophthalmopathy. Each CDR3 is given with its conserved first and last residue. The listing skips clone size in some rows; elsewhere it reads once, few, many or a size class.

V gene	clone size	J gene	CDR3 protein
TRBV24-1	-	TRBJ1-3	CATSDPGTSGNTIYF
TRBV7-9	-	TRBJ2-1	CASSGSGAYNEQFF
TRBV12-3/TRBV12-4	-	TRBJ2-1	CVSTEASRLNNEQFF
TRBV30	-	TRBJ2-1	CAWRPPGGNEQFF
TRBV4-1	few	TRBJ1-5	CASSQPGQKYQPQHF
TRBV7-2	once	TRBJ2-2	CASSSGLAGIDTGELFF
TRBV11-2	many	TRBJ1-1	CASSLDGRTEAFF
TRBV7-2	many	TRBJ2-7	CASSLGQGASQYF
TRBV6-5	-	TRBJ2-7	CASSYSRPLALAGGRDYEQYF
TRBV12-3/TRBV12-4	many	TRBJ2-7	CASSRTSGRSYEQYF
TRBV29-1	-	TRBJ1-2	CSVGSRFNYGYTF
TRBV11-3	many	TRBJ2-1	CASSLGQGATPFTNEQFF
TRBV29-1	few	TRBJ2-1	CSVSSLGQGFGNEQFF
TRBV6-5	many	TRBJ1-1	CASSYSGTLNTEAFF
TRBV9	few	TRBJ2-1	CASSVVQVCEQFF
TRBV12-3/TRBV12-4	many	TRBJ1-2	CASSPTGVYGYTF
TRBV30	many	TRBJ2-5	CAWKSGRETQYF
TRBV7-2	few	TRBJ2-7	CASSFPGSTYEQYF
TRBV30	-	TRBJ2-7	CAWTPTWGYEQYF
TRBV28	-	TRBJ2-7	CATSSGQGAEQYF
TRBV7-2	many	TRBJ1-2	CASSSGTLNYGYTF
TRBV7-2	-	TRBJ2-5	CASSLRSETQYF
TRBV30	many	TRBJ1-4	CAWSVLGEKLFF
TRBV4-1	-	TRBJ2-7	CASRLGPSSYEQYF
TRBV30	many	TRBJ2-5	CAWSGTSGIVLGTQYF
TRBV28	many	TRBJ1-1	CASSLGRVNKAFF
TRBV19	many	TRBJ1-2	CASSIGANYGYTF
TRBV3-1	many	TRBJ2-7	CASSQTAYEQYF
TRBV7-9	-	TRBJ2-3	CASSLNAVTQYF
TRBV18	many	TRBJ2-5	CASSPLILAGKGETQYF
TRBV12-3/TRBV12-4	many	TRBJ2-5	CASSPGTPGGTQYF
TRBV24-1	-	TRBJ2-1	CATSLAGAGNEQFF
TRBV12-3/TRBV12-4	-	TRBJ2-1	CAGSNPAQKYNEQFF
TRBV11-3	many	TRBJ2-1	CASSEGQGSLSEQFF
TRBV6-1	many	TRBJ2-7	CASPHRVVYEQYF